The source of this TCR beta chain is a study of tissue T cells after allogeneic stem cell transplantation. Study details: Adult allogeneic hematopoietic cell transplant recipients with steroid-refractory graft-versus-host disease were prospectively enrolled for research autopsy. Graft-versus-host disease patients received grafts, several unmodified and three CD34-selected to deplete T cells. Viable blood and marrow gave sorted CD3+ T cells if numbers allowed.

The assay was immunoSEQ multiplex PCR, and TCRdb's table has in-frame clones only and misses some. Seen here are some 6,000 clones, about 79% observed once, and the top ten hold 5.5%. Findings of the study overall: Motif-based clustering found tissue-specific repertoire signatures shared across patients, though few clones were shared.

This clone has a single count. Its antigen is undetermined. The input for sequencing was blood, taken before transplantation. The clonotype was recovered from a man aged 35 to 69 who later had graft-versus-host disease after an allogeneic stem cell transplant.

The CDR3: CASSLRERSDTQYF. The CDR3 nucleotides read TGTGCCAGCAGCTTACGCGAGCGTTCAGATACGCAGTATTTT. V gene TRBV7-9 combines with J gene TRBJ2-3, with D uncertain. V was pared by 2 bases and J by 4 bases, with 10 bases between. CDR1 is SEHNR and CDR2 is FQNEAQ in the germline V gene (reference sequence). This CDR3 is built from 14 residues.